This TCR beta chain was observed in a study of T cell responses to AZD1222 COVID-19 vaccine. Across the study: Analysis merged second doses at about 4 or about 12 weeks. Study-wide points: Sampling that yielded the repertoires occurred only after the peak T cell response. Compared with day 0, the breadth and depth of the Spike-specific TCR repertoire rose significantly after two doses of AZD1222.

About this clone itself: What it binds is unknown.

The table came from immunoSEQ multiplex PCR; TCRdb's copy has only in-frame clones and leaves some out. Of 65,000 to 70,000 clones listed, 60% to 85% are singletons. The V and J ends lost 1 base and 2 bases respectively, with 8 bases between them. From germline, CDR1 is KGHSH and CDR2 LQKENI. There are 15 residues in the CDR3. V and J are TRBV18 and TRBJ1-4; a possible D gene is TRBD1 (5 bases). The receptor was isolated from an adult in good health. The sample here was peripheral blood, taken on day 0 of AZD1222 vaccination. The CDR3: CASSPLGDTNEKLFF. The CDR3 coding sequence is TGTGCCAGCTCACCACTGGGGGACACTAATGAAAAACTGTTTTTT.